These 28 T cell receptor beta chains share one sample of origin, sequenced in a study of OX40 agonist ivuxolimab in advanced cancers. Sequencing used immunoSEQ multiplex PCR; TCRdb keeps in-frame clones, though not all of them. Of approximately 90,000 clones listed, about 90% are singletons. This material consisted of CD4+ or CD8+ T cells sorted from blood, taken in a trial of the OX40 agonist ivuxolimab. The receptors were gathered from an adult with an advanced solid tumor such as melanoma, head and neck, liver or kidney cancer.

The V gene is TRBV5-1, the J gene TRBJ2-7; the match to TRBD1 covers 9 bases. With 0 bases clipped from V and 3 bases from J, the junction kept 1 base outside the gene matches. CDR1 is SGHRS and CDR2 is YFSETQ in the germline V gene. CDR3 length: 14 amino acids. The CDR3 protein is CASSLEDRGYEQYF. CDR3 coding DNA: TGCGCCAGCAGCTTGGAGGACAGGGGCTACGAGCAGTACTTC.

This rearrangement joins TRBV6-6 to TRBJ2-3; D is perhaps TRBD1 or TRBD2 (6 bases each). The CDR3 extends over 15 amino acids. The germline gives CDR1 MNHNY, CDR2 SVGAGI (reference sequence). With 6 bases removed from V and 5 bases from J, the gap between germline ends came to 18 bases. CDR3 coding DNA: TGTGCCAGCAGGTCAGGGGAGGTTGAGAAAGATACGCAGTATTTT. The encoded protein is CASRSGEVEKDTQYF.

Only one count was recorded for this clone. The chain combines TRBV5-4 with TRBJ1-2, with no clear D. The germline V gene encodes CDR1 SGHNT and CDR2 YYREEE (reference sequence). This CDR3 is 15 amino acids long. Trimming took 0 bases from V and 7 from J, leaving 16 bases between them. CDR3 in DNA: TGTGCCAGCAGCTTGGAGGTTCCGAACGGGTTTGGCTACACCTTC. As protein: CASSLEVPNGFGYTF.

In the case of this clone: Other DNA sequences in this specimen translate into the identical CDR3. This chain links TRBV7-9 with TRBJ2-3; D call uncertain. Germline CDR1 reads SEHNR; CDR2 reads FQNEAQ (reference sequence). Trimming removed 5 bases from V and 0 bases from J, with 9 bases in between. The CDR3 is 14 residues long. The CDR3 loop is CASSPLLSTDTQYF. In DNA form, the CDR3 reads TGTGCCAGCAGCCCGCTCCTTAGCACAGATACGCAGTATTTT.

The V gene is TRBV19, the J gene TRBJ2-3; D is possibly TRBD2 (5 bases). Trimming removed 6 bases at V and 5 bases at J, with 9 bases between. The germline V gene has CDR1 LNHDA and CDR2 SQIVND (reference sequence). This CDR3 has 12 residues. The CDR3 nucleotides are TGTGCCAGTAGGGACTCATTAGATACGCAGTATTTT. Its protein is CASRDSLDTQYF.

V gene TRBV5-1 combines with J gene TRBJ1-1, with TRBD1 matching 9 bases. Unmatched junction bases numbered 2, after V lost 2 bases and J lost 0 bases. This CDR3 comprises 15 residues. Germline V gives CDR1 SGHRS, CDR2 YFSETQ. This CDR3 is CASSLRTGVNTEAFF. The CDR3 nucleotides read TGCGCCAGCAGCTTACGGACAGGGGTGAACACTGAAGCTTTCTTT.

This chain uses TRBV18 with TRBJ2-7; D uncertain. V was clipped by 0 bases and J by 0 bases, with 9 bases between them. This CDR3 is built from 15 residues. From germline, CDR1 is KGHSH and CDR2 LQKENI. CDR3 protein: CASSPPSASSYEQYF. CDR3 DNA sequence: TGTGCCAGCTCACCACCAAGCGCCAGCTCCTACGAGCAGTACTTC.

This clone was seen just once. This chain uses TRBV28 with TRBJ2-5, with 11 bases lining up with TRBD2. With 6 bases clipped from V and 0 bases from J, the junction kept 9 bases outside the gene matches. CDR3 size: 17 residues. Germline CDR1 reads MDHEN; CDR2 reads SYDVKM. The CDR3 DNA reads TGTGCCAGCAGAGTTGGGGTAGCGGGGGGGGACCAAGAGACCCAGTACTTC. Its translation is CASRVGVAGGDQETQYF. The variable domain in full, completed from reference TRBV28 and TRBJ2-5, reads DVKVTQSSRYLVKRTGEKVFLECVQDMDHENMFWYRQDPGLGLRLIYFSYDVKMKEKGDIPEGYSVSREKKERFSLILESASTNQTSMYLCASRVGVAGGDQETQYFGPGTRLLVL.

The genes are TRBV7-2 and TRBJ2-1; 8 bases line up with TRBD1. J gave up 6 bases and V 5 bases, and 6 bases lay outside the gene matches. In germline, CDR1 is SGHTA, CDR2 FQGNSA. This CDR3 has 14 amino acids. In DNA form, the CDR3 reads TGTGCCAGCAGCGACGGACAGGGAACCAATGAGCAGTTCTTC. It translates to CASSDGQGTNEQFF.

This sequence joins TRBV6-5 and TRBJ1-3, with unresolved D. CDR3 length: 15 amino acids. CDR1 MNHEY and CDR2 SVGAGI come from the germline V gene. V lost 0 bases, J lost 3 bases, and 9 bases lay in between. CDR3 region: CASSYSRVLGNTIYF. The DNA of the CDR3 is TGTGCCAGCAGTTACTCTCGGGTTCTTGGAAACACCATATATTTT.

This chain uses TRBV7-8 with TRBJ2-5; D gene ambiguous. V dropped 3 bases and J dropped 7 bases, with 18 bases sitting between them. The CDR3 runs 15 residues. CDR1 and CDR2 from the germline V gene are SGHVS and FQNEAQ. CDR3 residues: CASSFNPDPGVTQYF. In DNA, the CDR3 is TGTGCCAGCAGCTTCAACCCTGACCCGGGCGTGACCCAGTACTTC.

The chain is built from TRBV10-3 and TRBJ1-3, with D tentatively TRBD1 (6 bases). The CDR3 length is 16 residues. The germline gives CDR1 ENHRY, CDR2 SYGVKD. The germline V and J ends were trimmed by 0 bases and 0 bases, with 9 bases remaining between them. Here the CDR3 DNA reads TGTGCCATCAGTGAGTCCAAAGGGGGCTCTGGAAACACCATATATTTT. It specifies CAISESKGGSGNTIYF.

This clone has only one observation. This rearrangement joins TRBV21-1 to TRBJ2-7; TRBD1, the table's D call, lacks a check against the DNA. TRBV21-1 is termed a pseudogene. This CDR3 comprises 17 residues. CDR3 DNA: TGTGCCAGCAGCAAAAGGGACCGGGACACGGGATCCTACGAGCAGTACTTC. Its protein is CASSKRDRDTGSYEQYF.

The chain recombines TRBV12-5 with TRBJ1-2, with a tentative D call TRBD1 (5 bases). Trimming pared 1 base from V and 4 bases from J, leaving 16 bases between. Germline CDR1 reads LGHNT; CDR2 reads FRNRAP. This CDR3 is 16 amino acids long. The CDR3, as DNA: TGTGCTAGTGGTTTGGAAAGGAGGGGCCCTTTCTATGGCTACACCTTC. Its protein is CASGLERRGPFYGYTF.

The CDR3 nucleotides read TGTGCCAGCAGCCCCAACAGGGCCAACGAGCAGTACTTC. It codes for CASSPNRANEQYF. The chain employs TRBV11-2 and TRBJ2-7; D may be TRBD1 (6 bases). CDR1 SGHAT and CDR2 FQNNGV come from the germline V gene. The CDR3 sequence is 13 residues long. Trimming pared 5 bases from V and 5 bases from J, leaving 13 bases between.

This clone was counted a few times. In nucleotides, the CDR3 is TGTGCCAGCTCACCACGGTCTGATCAGCCCCAGCATTTT. Residues: CASSPRSDQPQHF. This chain joins TRBV18 and TRBJ1-5; no firm D call. Deletions cut 1 base from V and 5 bases from J, with 6 bases between. Germline V gene data show CDR1 as KGHSH and CDR2 as LQKENI. The CDR3 covers 13 residues.

There are a few counts of this clone. The J gene is TRBJ1-6, the V gene TRBV7-2; D is unclear. The length of the CDR3 is 14 residues. V was clipped by 6 bases and J by 10 bases, with 16 bases between them. The germline V gene encodes CDR1 SGHTA and CDR2 FQGNSA. The DNA for the CDR3 is TGTGCCAGCAGACCTGGACGGCTCGGCTCACCCCTCCACTTT. Its protein product is CASRPGRLGSPLHF.

The chain couples TRBV28 to TRBJ2-5; a weak D match, TRBD1 (5 bases). Germline-derived CDR1 and CDR2 are MDHEN and SYDVKM. The CDR3 totals 16 residues. Trimming shortened V by 2 bases and J by 1 base, and 14 bases separated the two germline ends. The CDR3 DNA follows: TGTGCCAGCAGTTTAAATTCATGGGGCAGCCAAGAGACCCAGTACTTC. This gives the protein CASSLNSWGSQETQYF.

The gene calls are TRBV5-1 and TRBJ2-5, with D perhaps TRBD1 (6 bases). The CDR3 is 15 residues long. With 2 bases removed from V and 1 base from J, the gap between germline ends came to 12 bases. Germline V gene sequence: CDR1 SGHRS, CDR2 YFSETQ. CDR3 sequence reads: CASSFPGTRQETQYF. Written as DNA, the CDR3 is TGCGCCAGCAGCTTCCCTGGGACACGCCAAGAGACCCAGTACTTC.

The chain is built from TRBV11-3 and TRBJ1-6, with D maybe TRBD1 (6 bases). The CDR3 runs 16 residues. Germline CDR1 reads SGHNT; CDR2 reads YENEEA. V was pared by 1 base and J by 12 bases, with 19 bases between. CDR3 amino acids: CASSLALTGLDEPLHF. Written as DNA, the CDR3 is TGTGCCAGCAGCTTAGCCCTCACAGGGCTTGATGAACCCCTCCACTTT.

The rearrangement joins TRBV30 to TRBJ1-2, with TRBD1 matching 9 bases. The ends lost 3 bases at V and 4 bases at J; junction bases unmatched: 6. Germline values: CDR1 GTSNPN, CDR2 SVGIG (reference sequence). The CDR3 covers 14 residues. The CDR3 loop is CAWRPGQGIYGYTF. The CDR3 bases are TGTGCCTGGAGGCCGGGACAGGGAATCTATGGCTACACCTTC.

The chain is built from TRBV7-2 and TRBJ2-5; D gene uncertain. CDR1 is SGHTA and CDR2 is FQGNSA in the germline V gene. The CDR3 length is 13 residues. The V gene lost 6 bases and the J gene lost 5 bases, with 13 bases spanning the gap. The chain's CDR3 is CASRARVGETQYF. The CDR3, as DNA: TGTGCCAGCAGGGCGCGAGTGGGCGAGACCCAGTACTTC.

This chain connects TRBV15 to TRBJ1-2; D call uncertain. Germline lookup yields CDR1 LNHNV and CDR2 YYDKDF (reference sequence). Between the trimmed V and J ends, which lost 5 bases and 8 bases, there was a span of 18 bases. The CDR3 has 14 amino acids. The CDR3 protein is CATSPHGLGVGYTF. DNA for the CDR3: TGTGCCACCAGCCCCCACGGGCTCGGCGTAGGCTACACCTTC. The full variable domain, its missing parts supplied by reference TRBV15 and TRBJ1-2, is DAMVIQNPRYQVTQFGKPVTLSCSQTLNHNVMYWYQQKSSQAPKLLFHYYDKDFNNEADTPDNFQSRRPNTSFCFLDIRSPGLGDTAMYLCATSPHGLGVGYTFGSGTRLTVV.

The chain combines TRBV5-1 with TRBJ2-2, with D hard to call. From germline, CDR1 is SGHRS and CDR2 YFSETQ. The CDR3 runs to 14 residues. V lost 0 bases and J 7 bases, leaving 10 bases between the germline ends. The CDR3 nucleotides are TGCGCCAGCAGCTTGGGACGTTTGAACGGGGAGCTGTTTTTT. The encoded protein is CASSLGRLNGELFF.

The chain joins TRBV27 to TRBJ1-5; weak D call: TRBD1 (6 bases). The V gene's germline CDR1 is MNHEY and CDR2 SMNVEV (reference sequence). The CDR3 runs to 15 residues. Trimming left V 10 bases short and J 3 bases short, with 19 bases between. The CDR3 region has the DNA TGTGCCACCGGGACATCAAACGGTCCCAATCAGCCCCAGCATTTT. It encodes CATGTSNGPNQPQHF.

This rearrangement joins TRBV29-1 to TRBJ2-6; D not resolved. Between the trimmed V and J ends, which lost 4 bases and 0 bases, there was a span of 10 bases. CDR3 length equals 15 residues. Germline CDR1 SQVTM, CDR2 ANQGSEA. CDR3 sequence: CSVVYRNSGANVLTF. DNA of the CDR3: TGCAGCGTTGTTTACAGAAACTCTGGGGCCAACGTCCTGACTTTC.

This rearrangement joins TRBV10-3 to TRBJ2-1, with a weak D call TRBD1 (7 bases). The germline CDR1 and CDR2 sequences are ENHRY and SYGVKD. The CDR3 is 17 residues long. V was pared by 3 bases and J by 3 bases, with 18 bases between. CDR3 loop: CAISDSSGGGLYNEQFF. The CDR3 DNA reads TGTGCCATCAGTGACTCCTCTGGAGGGGGCCTCTACAATGAGCAGTTCTTC.

The V and J genes are TRBV7-3 and TRBJ1-3; D ambiguous. Germline CDR1 and CDR2: SGHTA and FQGTGA. CDR3 size: 16 residues. The ends were cut back, 5 bases at V and 4 bases at J, with 18 bases in the middle. The CDR3, as DNA: TGTGCCAGCAGCCTACTGGGGTCGGGGTCCGGAAACACCATATATTTT. Translation: CASSLLGSGSGNTIYF.